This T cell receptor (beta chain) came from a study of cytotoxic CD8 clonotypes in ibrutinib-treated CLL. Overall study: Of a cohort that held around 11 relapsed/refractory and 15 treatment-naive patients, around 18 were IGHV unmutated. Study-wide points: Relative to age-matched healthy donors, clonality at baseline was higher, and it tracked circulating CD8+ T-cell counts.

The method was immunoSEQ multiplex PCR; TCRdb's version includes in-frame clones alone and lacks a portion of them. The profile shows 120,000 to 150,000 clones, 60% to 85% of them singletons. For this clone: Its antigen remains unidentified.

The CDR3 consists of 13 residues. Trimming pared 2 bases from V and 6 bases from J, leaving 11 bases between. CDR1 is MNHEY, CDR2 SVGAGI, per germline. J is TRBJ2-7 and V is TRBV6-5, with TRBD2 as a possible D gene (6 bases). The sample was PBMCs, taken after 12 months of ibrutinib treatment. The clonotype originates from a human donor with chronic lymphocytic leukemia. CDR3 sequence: CASSYQLGGEQYF. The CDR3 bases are TGTGCCAGCAGTTACCAACTGGGGGGCGAGCAGTACTTC.